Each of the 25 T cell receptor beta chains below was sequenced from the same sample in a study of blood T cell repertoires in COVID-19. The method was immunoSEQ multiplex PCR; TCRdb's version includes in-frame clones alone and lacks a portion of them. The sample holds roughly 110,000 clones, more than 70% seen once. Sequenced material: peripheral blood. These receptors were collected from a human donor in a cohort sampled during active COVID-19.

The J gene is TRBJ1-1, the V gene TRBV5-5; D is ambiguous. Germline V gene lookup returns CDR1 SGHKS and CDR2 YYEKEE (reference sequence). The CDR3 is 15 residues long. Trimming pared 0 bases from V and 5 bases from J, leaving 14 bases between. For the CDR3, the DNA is TGTGCCAGCAGCTTGGATAGCCGTTCGGGGACTGAAGCTTTCTTT. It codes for CASSLDSRSGTEAFF.

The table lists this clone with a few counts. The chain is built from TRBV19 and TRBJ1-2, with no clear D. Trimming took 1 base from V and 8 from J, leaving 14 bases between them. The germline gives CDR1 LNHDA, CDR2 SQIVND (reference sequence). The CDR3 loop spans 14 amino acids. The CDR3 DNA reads TGTGCCAGTAGTATAGCCGCGGCGACGCAGGGCTACACCTTC. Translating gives CASSIAAATQGYTF.

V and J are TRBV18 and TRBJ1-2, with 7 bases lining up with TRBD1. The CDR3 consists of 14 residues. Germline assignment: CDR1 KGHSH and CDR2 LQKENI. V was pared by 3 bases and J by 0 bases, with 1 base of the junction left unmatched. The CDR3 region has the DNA TGTGCCAGCTCACCGGGACAGTCTAACTATGGCTACACCTTC. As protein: CASSPGQSNYGYTF.

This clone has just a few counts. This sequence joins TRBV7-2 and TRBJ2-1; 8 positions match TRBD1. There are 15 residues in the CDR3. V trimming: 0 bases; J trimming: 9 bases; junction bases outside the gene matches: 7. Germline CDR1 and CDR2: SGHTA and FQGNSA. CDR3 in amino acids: CASSLAATGVGEQFF. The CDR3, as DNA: TGTGCCAGCAGCTTAGCGGCGACAGGGGTTGGTGAGCAGTTCTTC.

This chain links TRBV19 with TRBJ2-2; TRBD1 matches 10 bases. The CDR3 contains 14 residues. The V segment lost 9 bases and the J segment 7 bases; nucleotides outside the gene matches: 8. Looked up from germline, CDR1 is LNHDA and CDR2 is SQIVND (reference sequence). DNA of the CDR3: TGTGCCAGCCAGGGACAGGGGTTTATCGGGGAGCTGTTTTTT. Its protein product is CASQGQGFIGELFF.

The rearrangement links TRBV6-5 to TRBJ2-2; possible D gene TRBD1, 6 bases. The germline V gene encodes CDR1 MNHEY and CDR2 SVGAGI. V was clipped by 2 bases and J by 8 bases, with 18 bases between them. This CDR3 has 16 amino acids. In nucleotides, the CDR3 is TGTGCCAGCAGTTACGGGTGGCAGGGGAGAAGGGGGGAGCTGTTTTTT. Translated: CASSYGWQGRRGELFF.

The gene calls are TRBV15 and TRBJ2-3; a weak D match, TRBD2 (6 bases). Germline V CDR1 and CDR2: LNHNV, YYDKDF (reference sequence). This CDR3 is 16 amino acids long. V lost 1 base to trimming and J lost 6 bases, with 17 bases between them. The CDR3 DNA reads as TGTGCCACCAGCAGAGGATCAGCGGGTAGCCAGGATACGCAGTATTTT. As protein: CATSRGSAGSQDTQYF.

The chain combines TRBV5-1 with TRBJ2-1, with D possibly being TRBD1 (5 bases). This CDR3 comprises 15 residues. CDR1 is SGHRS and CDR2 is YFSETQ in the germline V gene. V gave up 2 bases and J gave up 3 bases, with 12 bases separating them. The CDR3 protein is CASSLQDMIYNEQFF. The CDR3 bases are TGCGCCAGCAGCTTACAGGATATGATCTACAATGAGCAGTTCTTC.

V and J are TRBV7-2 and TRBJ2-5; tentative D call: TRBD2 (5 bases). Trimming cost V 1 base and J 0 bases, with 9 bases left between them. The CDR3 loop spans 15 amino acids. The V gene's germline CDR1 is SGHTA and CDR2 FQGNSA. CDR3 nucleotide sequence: TGTGCCAGCAGCTTAGTGAGGGCAGACCAAGAGACCCAGTACTTC. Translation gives CASSLVRADQETQYF. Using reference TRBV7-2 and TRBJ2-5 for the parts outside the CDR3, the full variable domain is GAGVSQSPSNKVTEKGKDVELRCDPISGHTALYWYRQSLGQGLEFLIYFQGNSAPDKSGLPSDRFSAERTGGSVSTLTIQRTQQEDSAVYLCASSLVRADQETQYFGPGTRLLVL.

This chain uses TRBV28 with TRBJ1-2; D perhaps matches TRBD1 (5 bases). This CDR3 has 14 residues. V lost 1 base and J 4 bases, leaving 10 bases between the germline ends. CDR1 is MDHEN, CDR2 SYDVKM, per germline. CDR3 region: CASSLFSGSYGYTF. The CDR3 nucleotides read TGTGCCAGCAGTTTATTTTCAGGGTCCTATGGCTACACCTTC.

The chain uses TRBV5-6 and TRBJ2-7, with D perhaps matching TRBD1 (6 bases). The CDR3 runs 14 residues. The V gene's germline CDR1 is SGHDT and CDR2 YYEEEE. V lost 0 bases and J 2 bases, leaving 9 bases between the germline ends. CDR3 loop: CASSLAEGAYEQYF. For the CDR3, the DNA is TGTGCCAGCAGCTTGGCCGAGGGGGCCTACGAGCAGTACTTC.

CDR3 in amino acids: CASRPDRDNSPLHF. The CDR3 bases are TGTGCCAGCAGGCCGGACAGGGATAATTCACCCCTCCACTTT. The J gene is TRBJ1-6, the V gene TRBV2, with 8 bases fitting TRBD1. V lost 6 bases and J lost 5; bases outside the gene matches: 3. The CDR3 consists of 14 residues. From germline, CDR1 is SNHLY and CDR2 FYNNEI.

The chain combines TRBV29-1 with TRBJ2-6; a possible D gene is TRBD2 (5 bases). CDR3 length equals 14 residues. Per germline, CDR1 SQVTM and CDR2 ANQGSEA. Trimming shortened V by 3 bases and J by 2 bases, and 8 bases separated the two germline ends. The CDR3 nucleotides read TGCAGCGTTGATCGCGGGCCTGGGGCCAACGTCCTGACTTTC. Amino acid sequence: CSVDRGPGANVLTF. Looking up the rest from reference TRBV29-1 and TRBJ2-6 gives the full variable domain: SAVISQKPSRDICQRGTSLTIQCQVDSQVTMMFWYRQQPGQSLTLIATANQGSEATYESGFVIDKFPISRPNLTFSTLTVSNMSPEDSSIYLCSVDRGPGANVLTFGAGSRLTVL.

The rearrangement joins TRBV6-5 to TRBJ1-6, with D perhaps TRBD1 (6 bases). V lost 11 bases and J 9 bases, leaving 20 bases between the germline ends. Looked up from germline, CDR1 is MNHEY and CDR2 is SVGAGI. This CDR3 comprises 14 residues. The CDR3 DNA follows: TGTGCCTCAGGGGCCTCGGAAGGCGGTTCACCCCTCCACTTT. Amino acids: CASGASEGGSPLHF.

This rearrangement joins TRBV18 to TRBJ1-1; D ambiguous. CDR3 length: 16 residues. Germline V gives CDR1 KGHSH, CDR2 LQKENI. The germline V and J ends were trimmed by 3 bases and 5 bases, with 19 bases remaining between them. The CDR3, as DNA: TGTGCCAGCTCACCCCCTATGGCGCCGACGGGGACTGAAGCTTTCTTT. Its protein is CASSPPMAPTGTEAFF.

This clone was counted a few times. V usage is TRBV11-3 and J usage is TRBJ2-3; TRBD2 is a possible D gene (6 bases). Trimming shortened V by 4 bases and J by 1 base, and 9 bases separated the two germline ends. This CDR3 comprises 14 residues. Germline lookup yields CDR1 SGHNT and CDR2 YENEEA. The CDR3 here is CASSSGTGTDTQYF. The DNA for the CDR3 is TGTGCCAGCAGCTCCGGGACTGGCACAGATACGCAGTATTTT.

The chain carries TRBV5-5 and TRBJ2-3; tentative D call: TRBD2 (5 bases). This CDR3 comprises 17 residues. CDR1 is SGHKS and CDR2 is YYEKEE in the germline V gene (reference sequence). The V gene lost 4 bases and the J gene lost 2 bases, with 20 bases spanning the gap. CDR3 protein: CASSPRSGERLTDTQYF. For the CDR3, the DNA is TGTGCCAGCAGCCCGCGGTCGGGTGAGCGGCTCACAGATACGCAGTATTTT.

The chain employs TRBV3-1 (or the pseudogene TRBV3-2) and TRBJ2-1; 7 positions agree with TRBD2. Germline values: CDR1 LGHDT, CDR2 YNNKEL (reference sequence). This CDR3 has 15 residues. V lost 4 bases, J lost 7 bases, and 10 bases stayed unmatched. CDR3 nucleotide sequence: TGTGCCAGCAGCCGGGTTACGGGACTACGTAATGAGCAGTTCTTC. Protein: CASSRVTGLRNEQFF.

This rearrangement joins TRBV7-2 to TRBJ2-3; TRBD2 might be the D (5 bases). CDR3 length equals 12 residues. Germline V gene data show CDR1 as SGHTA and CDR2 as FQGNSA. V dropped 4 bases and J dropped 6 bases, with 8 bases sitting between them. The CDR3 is CASSSLADTQYF. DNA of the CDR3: TGTGCCAGCAGCTCCTTAGCGGATACGCAGTATTTT.

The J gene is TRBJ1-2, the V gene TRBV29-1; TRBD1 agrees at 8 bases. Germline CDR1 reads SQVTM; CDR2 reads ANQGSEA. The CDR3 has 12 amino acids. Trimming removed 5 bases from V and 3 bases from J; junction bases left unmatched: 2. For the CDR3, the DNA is TGCAGCGTTTCAGGGGGCGACTATGGCTACACCTTC. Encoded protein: CSVSGGDYGYTF.

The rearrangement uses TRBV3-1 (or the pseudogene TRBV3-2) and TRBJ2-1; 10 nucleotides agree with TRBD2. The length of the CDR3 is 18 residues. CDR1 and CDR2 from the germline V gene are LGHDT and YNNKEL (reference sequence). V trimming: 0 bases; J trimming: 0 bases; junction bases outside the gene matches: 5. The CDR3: CASSQDFPSGSSYNEQFF. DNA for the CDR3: TGTGCCAGCAGCCAAGATTTTCCTAGCGGGAGCTCCTACAATGAGCAGTTCTTC.

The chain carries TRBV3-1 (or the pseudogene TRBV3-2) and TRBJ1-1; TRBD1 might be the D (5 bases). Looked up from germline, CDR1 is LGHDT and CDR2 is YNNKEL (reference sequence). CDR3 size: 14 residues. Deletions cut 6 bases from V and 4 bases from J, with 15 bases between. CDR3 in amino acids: CASSWDSEGTEAFF. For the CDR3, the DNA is TGTGCCAGCAGTTGGGACTCGGAGGGCACTGAAGCTTTCTTT.

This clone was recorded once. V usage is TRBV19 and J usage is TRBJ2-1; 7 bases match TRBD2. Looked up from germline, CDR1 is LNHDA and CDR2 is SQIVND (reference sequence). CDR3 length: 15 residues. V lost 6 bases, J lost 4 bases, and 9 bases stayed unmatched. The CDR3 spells CASSIPGGRYNEQFF. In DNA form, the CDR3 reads TGTGCCAGTAGCATCCCGGGAGGACGTTACAATGAGCAGTTCTTC. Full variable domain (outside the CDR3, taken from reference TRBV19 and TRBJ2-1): DGGITQSPKYLFRKEGQNVTLSCEQNLNHDAMYWYRQDPGQGLRLIYYSQIVNDFQKGDIAEGYSVSREKKESFPLTVTSAQKNPTAFYLCASSIPGGRYNEQFFGPGTRLTVL.

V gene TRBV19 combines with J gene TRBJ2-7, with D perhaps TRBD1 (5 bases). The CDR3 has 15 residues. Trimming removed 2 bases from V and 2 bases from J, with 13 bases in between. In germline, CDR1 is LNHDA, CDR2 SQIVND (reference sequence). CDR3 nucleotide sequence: TGTGCCAGTAGTATACTCCTCTCAGGGCCCTACGAGCAGTACTTC. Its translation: CASSILLSGPYEQYF. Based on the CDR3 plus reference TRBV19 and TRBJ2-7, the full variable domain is DGGITQSPKYLFRKEGQNVTLSCEQNLNHDAMYWYRQDPGQGLRLIYYSQIVNDFQKGDIAEGYSVSREKKESFPLTVTSAQKNPTAFYLCASSILLSGPYEQYFGPGTRLTVT.

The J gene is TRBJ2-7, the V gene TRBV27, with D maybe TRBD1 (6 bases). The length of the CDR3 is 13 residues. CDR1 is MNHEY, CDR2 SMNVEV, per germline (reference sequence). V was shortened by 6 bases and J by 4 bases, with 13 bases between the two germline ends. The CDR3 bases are TGTGCCAGCAGCCCCCTACAGGGATACGAGCAGTACGTC. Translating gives CASSPLQGYEQYV.